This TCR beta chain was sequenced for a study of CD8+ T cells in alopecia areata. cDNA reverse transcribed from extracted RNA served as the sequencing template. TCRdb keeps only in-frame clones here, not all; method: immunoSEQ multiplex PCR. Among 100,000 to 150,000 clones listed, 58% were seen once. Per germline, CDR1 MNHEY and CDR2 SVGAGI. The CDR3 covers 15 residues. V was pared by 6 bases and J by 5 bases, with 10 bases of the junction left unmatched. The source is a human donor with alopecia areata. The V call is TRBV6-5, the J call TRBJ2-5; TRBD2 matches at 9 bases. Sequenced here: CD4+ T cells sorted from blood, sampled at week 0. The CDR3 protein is CASRRAGGPLETQYF. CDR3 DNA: TGTGCCAGCAGGCGGGCGGGGGGGCCATTGGAGACCCAGTACTTC.